A selection of T cell receptor beta chains follows, all from one sample in a study of Ad26.COV2.S vaccination and SARS-CoV-2 variants. Libraries were prepared by immunoSEQ multiplex PCR; TCRdb keeps only in-frame clonotypes and omits some of them. The sample lists approximately 500,000 clones, roughly 87% seen once, with more than 10% in the top ten. The sequencing used peripheral blood, collected in a trial of Ad26.COV2.S vaccine versus placebo. Source of these receptors: a person aged 18-65 years who received the Ad26.COV2.S COVID-19 vaccine or a placebo. Both conserved end residues are trimmed from each CDR3.

ASGVGSEQY TRBJ2-7 9 TRBV5-1
ASSLAGYHSPLH TRBJ1-6 12 TRBV11-2
ASSAAGGAYEQY TRBJ2-7 12 TRBV7-9
ASSFRRASSGNTIY TRBJ1-3 14 TRBV7-2
ASTPHGQLLSGNTIY TRBJ1-3 15 TRBV9
ASSKGGQRGLSYEQY TRBJ2-7 15 TRBV21-1
ASSLGPMNTEAF TRBJ1-1 12 TRBV5-1
ASSTVGEQTYGYT TRBJ1-2 13 TRBV19
ASTLRTGGTEAF TRBJ1-1 12 TRBV6-6
ASSFVGGNQPQH TRBJ1-5 12 TRBV28
ASRALPNTGELF TRBJ2-2 12 TRBV11-3
ASSPKLGQGYEQY TRBJ2-7 13 TRBV5-1
ASSLVREKLF TRBJ1-4 10 TRBV7-2
ASSPRQGGNNEQF TRBJ2-1 13 TRBV27
ASSPGTDTQY TRBJ2-3 10 TRBV5-5
ASSPPSSRNEQF TRBJ2-1 12 TRBV18
ASSTALASTDTQY TRBJ2-3 13 TRBV4-3
ASSYDLDNTGELF TRBJ2-2 13 TRBV6-5
ASSPGAPRRELF TRBJ1-4 12 TRBV7-9
ASSFSEKLF TRBJ1-4 9 TRBV7-6
ASSLAPPSREQY TRBJ2-7 12 TRBV5-1
ASIRGQGTKGYT TRBJ1-2 12 TRBV19
ASSLGQNYGYT TRBJ1-2 11 TRBV2
AWSVRYEAF TRBJ1-1 9 TRBV30
ASSPLGRRNQPQH TRBJ1-5 13 TRBV19
ASSLIGTDGYT TRBJ1-2 11 TRBV28
ASNPLQGQWKF TRBJ2-1 11 TRBV28
ASSWDSSSYNEQF TRBJ2-1 13 TRBV5-1
ASSSTTQTAGELF TRBJ2-2 13 TRBV7-2
ASSFKGAVAGEQY TRBJ2-7 13 TRBV5-1